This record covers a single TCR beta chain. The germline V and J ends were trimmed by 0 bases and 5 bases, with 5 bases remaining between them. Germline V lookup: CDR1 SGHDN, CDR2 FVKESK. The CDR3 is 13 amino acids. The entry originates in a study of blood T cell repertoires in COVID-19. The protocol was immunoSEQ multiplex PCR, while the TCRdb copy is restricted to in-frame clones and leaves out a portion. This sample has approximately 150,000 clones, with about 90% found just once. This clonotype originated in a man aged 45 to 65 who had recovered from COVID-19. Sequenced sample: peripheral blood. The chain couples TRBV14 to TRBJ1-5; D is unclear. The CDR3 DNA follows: TGTGCCAGCAGCCAAGAGAGAGATCAGCCCCAGCATTTT. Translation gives CASSQERDQPQHF.